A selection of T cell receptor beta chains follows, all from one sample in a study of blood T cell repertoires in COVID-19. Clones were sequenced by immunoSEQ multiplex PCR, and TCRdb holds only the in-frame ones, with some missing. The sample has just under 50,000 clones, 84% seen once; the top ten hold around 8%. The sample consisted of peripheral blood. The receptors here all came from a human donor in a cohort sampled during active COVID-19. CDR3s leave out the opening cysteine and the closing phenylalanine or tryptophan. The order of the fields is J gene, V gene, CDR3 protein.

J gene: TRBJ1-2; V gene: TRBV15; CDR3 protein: ATSRAVNYGYT
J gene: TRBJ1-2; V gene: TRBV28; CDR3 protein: ASSPTQGYSSGYT
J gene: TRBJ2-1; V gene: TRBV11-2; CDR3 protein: ASSLEGLAGGTSYNEQF
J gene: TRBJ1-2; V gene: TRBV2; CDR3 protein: ASQTGADGYT
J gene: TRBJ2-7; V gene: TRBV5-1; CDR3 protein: ASSEKREGRYEQY
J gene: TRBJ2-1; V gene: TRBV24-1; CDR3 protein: ATSDLDRVNEQF
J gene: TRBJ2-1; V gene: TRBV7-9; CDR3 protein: ASSPLLGGTQF
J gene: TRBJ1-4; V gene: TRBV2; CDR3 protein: ASGDRGQVEKLF
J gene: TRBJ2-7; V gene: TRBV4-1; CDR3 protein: ASSPERGRYEQY
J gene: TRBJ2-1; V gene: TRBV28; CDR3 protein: ASTTLERQSYNEQF
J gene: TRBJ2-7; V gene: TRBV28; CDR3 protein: ASSPSGTRAYEQY
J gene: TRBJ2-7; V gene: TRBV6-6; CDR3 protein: ASYPGLAGSYEQY
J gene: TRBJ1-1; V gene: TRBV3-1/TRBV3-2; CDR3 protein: ASSRAPGGGNTEAF
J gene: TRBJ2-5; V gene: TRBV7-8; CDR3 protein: ASSPHWAKETQY
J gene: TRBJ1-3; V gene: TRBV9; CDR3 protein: ASSAQQGATGNTIY
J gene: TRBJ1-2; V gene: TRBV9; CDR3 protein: ASSDGRDYGYT
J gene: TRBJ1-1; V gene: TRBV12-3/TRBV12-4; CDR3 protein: ASSPADRSEAF
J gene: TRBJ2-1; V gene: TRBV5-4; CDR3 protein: ASSLDLVPNNEQF
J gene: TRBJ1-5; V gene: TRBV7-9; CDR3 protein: ASSAGQGYQPQH
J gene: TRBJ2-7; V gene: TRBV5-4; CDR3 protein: ASSLWQREPPYEQY
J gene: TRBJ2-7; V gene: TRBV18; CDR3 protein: ASSLLTGDAEQY
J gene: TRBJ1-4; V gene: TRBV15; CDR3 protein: ATSRRDRGNEKLF
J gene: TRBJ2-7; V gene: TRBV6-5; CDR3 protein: ASSPGGYEQY
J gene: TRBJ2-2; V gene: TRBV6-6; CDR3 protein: ASSLAGTGELF
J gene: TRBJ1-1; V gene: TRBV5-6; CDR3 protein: ASSLLGAEAF
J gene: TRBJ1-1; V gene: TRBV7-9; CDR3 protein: ASSSGLNTEAF
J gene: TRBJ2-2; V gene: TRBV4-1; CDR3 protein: ASSSGLAVPVWTGELF
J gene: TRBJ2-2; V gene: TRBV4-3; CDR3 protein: ASSHITGEVSTGELF
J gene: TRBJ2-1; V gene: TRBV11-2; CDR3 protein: ASSFDRDGYNEQF
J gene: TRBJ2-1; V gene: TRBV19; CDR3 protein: ASSMHSSYEQF